Listed below are T cell receptor beta chains from one sample, sequenced in a study of tumor and adjacent non-tumor tissue in lung cancer. Each CDR3 protein gets one entry after TCRdb re-called the multiplex PCR reads with MiXCR. The data contain 50,000 to 60,000 distinct CDR3 sequences, 70% to 80% of them singletons. Sequenced sample: distant non-tumor lung tissue. These receptor sequences come from a woman in her sixties with non-small cell lung cancer. Each CDR3 is given with its conserved first and last residue. A D gene is named only where the DNA matches it firmly. Rows give clone size only sometimes, using once, few, many, or a class for an expanded clone.

d_call clone_size j_call v_call cdr3_nt cdr3_aa
- few TRBJ1-4 TRBV28 TGTGCCAGCAGTGATTTAGACAGCTTCTTTAATGAAAAACTGTTTTTT CASSDLDSFFNEKLFF
- - TRBJ1-3 TRBV4-3 TGCGCCAGCTGCCAAGATCCGGGGGCTACTGGAAACACTATATATTTT CASCQDPGATGNTIYF
TRBD1 - TRBJ1-1 TRBV4-1 TGCGCCAGCAGCCAAGAACAGGGGGCTAAGACTGAAGCTTTCTTT CASSQEQGAKTEAFF
- - TRBJ1-5 TRBV6-6 TGTGCCAGCAACTTTGTTGGGCGTCGCAATCAGCCCCAGCATTTT CASNFVGRRNQPQHF
- once TRBJ2-2 TRBV6-5 TGTGCCAGCACCAGACAGACCACCGGGGAGCTGTTTTTT CASTRQTTGELFF
- once TRBJ2-3 TRBV6-1 TGTACCAGCAGTGTACGTGAGGGCACAGATACGCAGTATTTT CTSSVREGTDTQYF
- - TRBJ2-5 TRBV12-5 TGTGCTGGTGGTGCTCGGGGGACACTTGGAATAGAGACCCAGTACTTC CAGGARGTLGIETQYF
TRBD1 - TRBJ1-1 TRBV29-1 TGCGGCGTTCCTTTACCCGGGACAGGGAAAATGAACACTGAAGCTTTCTTT CGVPLPGTGKMNTEAFF
- many TRBJ1-2 TRBV20-1 TGCAGTGCTAGTAGCTCCCGACAGGCCTATGGCTACACCTTC CSASSSRQAYGYTF
TRBD2 medium-sized TRBJ2-3 TRBV11-2 TGTGCCAGCAGCTTAACCCAGGGACTAGCGTCCACAGATACGCAGTATTTT CASSLTQGLASTDTQYF
- - TRBJ2-6 TRBV6-4 TGTGTCAGCAGTGTTATACAGGGTACTGGGGCCAACGTCCTGACCTTC CVSSVIQGTGANVLTF
- - TRBJ1-2 TRBV6-6 TGTGCCAACAGTTTTGAAAACAGGGCGACTAACTATGGCTACACCTTC CANSFENRATNYGYTF
- - TRBJ2-7 TRBV6-5 TGTGCCAGCAGTTACTCAATGGGAATCTCCTACGAGCAGTACTTC CASSYSMGISYEQYF
- - TRBJ1-5 TRBV12-3/TRBV12-4 TGTGCTAGCACCCATGACAGAAACATTCAGCCCCAGCATTTT CASTHDRNIQPQHF
TRBD1 - TRBJ1-2 TRBV6-5 TGTGTCAGCACCCCGCGACGGACAGGAGCTAACTATGGCTACACCTTC CVSTPRRTGANYGYTF
TRBD1 - TRBJ1-2 TRBV14 TGTGCCAACAGTCCACAGGGGCTGGTGGGCTACACCTTC CANSPQGLVGYTF